The 20 T cell receptor beta chains presented below share a single source sample, sequenced in a study of regulatory T cells in long-lasting Graves disease. Regarding time point: persistent/refractory GD, antithyroid drugs over 5 years with positive TRAb. With RNA extracted from PBMCs as input, the TCR library was made. Through Arm-PCR of CDR3 regions and iRepertoire HTBI primers, TCR beta libraries were built. TCRdb processed the multiplex PCR reads anew with MiXCR; each CDR3 protein has one entry. Among about 470,000 distinct CDR3 sequences, about a fifth were seen once, and the ten largest hold about 8.3%. This specimen was peripheral blood mononuclear cells (PBMCs), taken when the disease was refractory, from a patient treated with antithyroid drugs. The source is a female donor with Graves disease.

This clonotype turned up a few times. The V and J genes are TRBV7-2 and TRBJ1-1; 9 bases align to TRBD1. The CDR3 covers 17 residues. Germline values: CDR1 SGHTA, CDR2 FQGNSA. J gave up 0 bases and V 2 bases, and 7 bases lay outside the gene matches. The CDR3 DNA sequence: TGTGCCAGCAGCTTAATCGGGACAGGGCCTATGAACACTGAAGCTTTCTTT. Its protein is CASSLIGTGPMNTEAFF.

At least ten counts were recorded for this clonotype. This chain uses TRBV3-1 with TRBJ1-6; 8 positions match TRBD1. Germline assignment: CDR1 LGHDT and CDR2 YNNKEL (reference sequence). The CDR3 covers 16 residues. V shed 4 bases and J 9 bases; nucleotides not matched to a gene: 11. The chain's CDR3 is CASSRPQPGGRSPLHF. Written as DNA, the CDR3 is TGTGCCAGCAGCCGGCCGCAACCAGGGGGCCGTTCACCCCTCCACTTT.

The V gene is TRBV5-1, the J gene TRBJ2-3; D may be TRBD1 (5 bases). The ends were cut back, 8 bases at V and 5 bases at J, with 9 bases in the middle. This CDR3 comprises 11 residues. The germline CDR1 and CDR2 sequences are SGHRS and YFSETQ. CDR3 protein: CASSGKDTQYF. DNA for the CDR3: TGCGCCAGTTCAGGGAAAGATACGCAGTATTTT.

J is TRBJ2-7 and V is TRBV28; 11 positions agree with TRBD2. The end of the DNA is better explained by TRBJ2-1, so the J call may be wrong. CDR3 size: 16 residues. Germline assignment: CDR1 MDHEN and CDR2 SYDVKM. The CDR3 nucleotides are TGTGCCAGCAGACTTACTAGCGGGAGTCGGGACAATGAGCAGTTCTTC. Protein sequence: CASRLTSGSRDNEQFF.

A remark on this clonotype: Given a much more abundant clone one base away, this may be a read error. The rearrangement links TRBV7-9 to TRBJ1-2, with a weak D call TRBD1 (5 bases). The CDR3 loop spans 15 amino acids. CDR1 is SEHNR and CDR2 is FQNEAQ in the germline V gene (reference sequence). The CDR3 is CASSLAPGAHHGYTF. The CDR3 nucleotides read TGTGCCAGCAGCCTAGCGCCCGGGGCCCACCATGGCTACACCTTC. Variable domain in full (rest from reference TRBV7-9 and TRBJ1-2): DTGVSQNPRHKITKRGQNVTFRCDPISEHNRLYWYRQTLGQGPEFLTYFQNEAQLEKSRLLSDRFSAERPKGSFSTLEIQRTEQGDSAMYLCASSLAPGAHHGYTFGSGTRLTVV.

There are a few counts of this clonotype. The chain employs TRBV14 and TRBJ2-2; D is perhaps TRBD2 (5 bases). The CDR3 runs 19 residues. Germline V lookup: CDR1 SGHDN, CDR2 FVKESK. V lost 2 bases to trimming and J lost 4 bases, with 23 bases between them. For the CDR3, the DNA is TGTGCCAGCAGCCAACGGATGGTTTTGAGGGCCAATGGCACCGGGGAGCTGTTTTTT. Protein: CASSQRMVLRANGTGELFF.

V and J are TRBV9 and TRBJ2-6; 12 bases agree with TRBD1. This CDR3 spans 21 amino acids. With V trimmed by 1 base and J by 0 bases, 11 bases remained unmatched. Germline CDR1 reads SGDLS; CDR2 reads YYNGEE. Here the CDR3 DNA reads TGTGCCAGCAGCGTACCAGGGACAGGGGGCGGGCTGCTCTCTGGGGCCAACGTCCTGACTTTC. As protein: CASSVPGTGGGLLSGANVLTF.

This clonotype was seen at least ten times. The chain links TRBV7-9 to TRBJ2-7; D is possibly TRBD2 (6 bases). Looked up from germline, CDR1 is SEHNR and CDR2 is FQNEAQ (reference sequence). V was pared by 7 bases and J by 3 bases, with 16 bases between. The CDR3 runs 14 residues. The CDR3: CASTGDEAVYEQYF. The DNA for the CDR3 is TGTGCCAGCACGGGGGATGAGGCGGTCTACGAGCAGTACTTC. Complete variable domain (other parts from reference TRBV7-9 and TRBJ2-7): DTGVSQNPRHKITKRGQNVTFRCDPISEHNRLYWYRQTLGQGPEFLTYFQNEAQLEKSRLLSDRFSAERPKGSFSTLEIQRTEQGDSAMYLCASTGDEAVYEQYFGPGTRLTVT.

This clonotype was detected only a few times. The chain is built from TRBV6-1 and TRBJ2-7, with a tentative D call TRBD2 (6 bases). The CDR3 length is 16 residues. CDR1 MNHNS and CDR2 SASEGT come from the germline V gene. V dropped 6 bases and J dropped 2 bases, with 20 bases sitting between them. Written as DNA, the CDR3 is TGTGCCAGCAGCCCCACGTTCGGGAGCAACCCCTACGAGCAGTACTTC. This gives the protein CASSPTFGSNPYEQYF.

The V call is TRBV29-1, the J call TRBJ2-2; D gene unclear. CDR1 SQVTM and CDR2 ANQGSEA come from the germline V gene. The CDR3 has 15 amino acids. Trimming shortened V by 2 bases and J by 0 bases, and 10 bases separated the two germline ends. The CDR3 is CSVELGLTNTGELFF. DNA for the CDR3: TGCAGCGTTGAACTAGGCCTTACGAACACCGGGGAGCTGTTTTTT.

This clonotype was observed a handful of times. The V gene is TRBV19, the J gene TRBJ1-5; D unresolved. Germline V gene data show CDR1 as LNHDA and CDR2 as SQIVND (reference sequence). This CDR3 spans 16 amino acids. Between the trimmed V and J ends, which lost 7 bases and 4 bases, there was a span of 20 bases. CDR3 DNA: TGTGCCAGTAACGATAGGAGGGAAAGGATGAATCAGCCCCAGCATTTT. It is translated as CASNDRRERMNQPQHF.

V is TRBV7-9 and J is TRBJ2-7; the match to TRBD1 covers 7 bases. Looked up from germline, CDR1 is SEHNR and CDR2 is FQNEAQ (reference sequence). After removal of 5 bases from V and 2 bases from J, the junction contained 6 bases not matched to a gene. The CDR3 spans 14 residues. The CDR3 coding sequence is TGTGCCAGCAGCCACCGGGACAGCGCCTACGAGCAGTACTTC. Protein sequence: CASSHRDSAYEQYF.

Concerning this clonotype: A much larger clone lies a single base off, so this may be a read error. The chain links TRBV28 to TRBJ2-7; D assignment may be TRBD1 or TRBD2 (5 bases each). CDR3 length: 15 amino acids. Germline CDR1 reads MDHEN; CDR2 reads SYDVKM. The CDR3 region has the DNA TGTGCCGGCAGTTTTACCCCCGGGGCCACCTACGAGCAGTACTTC. Translating gives CAGSFTPGATYEQYF.

This clonotype was counted at least ten times. The chain couples TRBV27 to TRBJ1-1; D is uncertain. Germline values: CDR1 MNHEY, CDR2 SMNVEV (reference sequence). This CDR3 region has 15 residues. Between the trimmed V and J ends, which lost 4 bases and 0 bases, there was a span of 12 bases. CDR3 DNA: TGTGCCAGCAGTTCCTATCCGCCCGTGAACACTGAAGCTTTCTTT. It translates to CASSSYPPVNTEAFF.

This clonotype was counted many times. V usage is TRBV2 and J usage is TRBJ1-2, with D tentatively TRBD1 (6 bases). V dropped 0 bases and J dropped 4 bases, with 21 bases sitting between them. The length of the CDR3 is 18 residues. Germline CDR1 is SNHLY and CDR2 is FYNNEI. CDR3 sequence (DNA): TGTGCCAGCAGTGAAGCGCGGGGGGGCAGGGAGAGGAGCTATGGCTACACCTTC. It codes for CASSEARGGRERSYGYTF. Based on the CDR3 plus reference TRBV2 and TRBJ1-2, the full variable domain is EPEVTQTPSHQVTQMGQEVILRCVPISNHLYFYWYRQILGQKVEFLVSFYNNEISEKSEIFDDQFSVERPDGSNFTLKIRSTKLEDSAMYFCASSEARGGRERSYGYTFGSGTRLTVV.

The gene calls are TRBV12-3 or TRBV12-4 and TRBJ2-1; 8 nucleotides agree with TRBD2. V was clipped by 5 bases and J by 7 bases; unmatched bases: 10. The CDR3 spans 15 residues. CDR3: CASSRRREARNEQFF. CDR3 DNA: TGTGCCAGCAGTAGGCGGCGGGAGGCCCGGAATGAGCAGTTCTTC.

This clonotype is a singleton in its sample. A much more abundant neighbour one base away suggests this may be a read error. The V gene is TRBV27, the J gene TRBJ2-2; the D is unclear. V lost 3 bases, J lost 0 bases, and 8 bases lay in between. Germline assignment: CDR1 MNHEY and CDR2 SMNVEV (reference sequence). CDR3 length: 15 residues. CDR3 region: CASSFFAANTGELFF. CDR3 nucleotides: TGTGCCAGCAGTTTCTTTGCGGCGAACACCGGGGAGCTGTTTTTT.

This clonotype was observed many times. The chain combines TRBV19 with TRBJ2-5, with D perhaps matching TRBD1 (6 bases). V was pared by 3 bases and J by 3 bases, with 17 bases between. The CDR3 loop spans 16 amino acids. Per the germline V gene, CDR1 is LNHDA and CDR2 is SQIVND (reference sequence). The CDR3 spells CASSMVQGLGKETQYF. The CDR3 DNA is TGTGCCAGTAGTATGGTGCAGGGGTTAGGGAAAGAGACCCAGTACTTC.

CDR3 region: CSVPSPPYGYTF. CDR3 nucleotides: TGCAGCGTTCCGTCCCCGCCCTATGGCTACACCTTC. The V and J genes are TRBV29-1 and TRBJ1-2; D ambiguous. This CDR3 contains 12 residues. Germline loops: CDR1 SQVTM, CDR2 ANQGSEA. The V end was cut by 5 bases, the J end by 4 bases, with 11 bases between.

CDR3 protein: CASSLTYPSSYNSPLHF. The CDR3 DNA follows: TGTGCCAGCAGCCTTACGTACCCGAGCTCCTATAATTCACCCCTCCACTTT. The genes are TRBV11-2 and TRBJ1-6; D call uncertain. The ends were cut back, 5 bases at V and 0 bases at J, with 14 bases in the middle. CDR3 size: 17 residues. Germline CDR1 is SGHAT and CDR2 is FQNNGV. The full variable domain, completed using reference TRBV11-2 and TRBJ1-6, is EAGVAQSPRYKIIEKRQSVAFWCNPISGHATLYWYQQILGQGPKLLIQFQNNGVVDDSQLPKDRFSAERLKGVDSTLKIQPAKLEDSAVYLCASSLTYPSSYNSPLHFGNGTRLTVT.